This T cell receptor beta chain was sequenced during a study of human T cells and chemical hapten exposure (dated by TCRdb to the early 2020s). Background for the entire study: For sensitization, 2% DPC in acetone was applied to a roughly 2 cm by roughly 2 cm area of upper inner arm skin. The patient cohort, mostly female, included alopecia areata with under or over 50% scalp involvement, alopecia totalis and alopecia universalis. Both TCR alpha and TCR beta chains were sequenced from each blood RNA sample. Libraries were combined into a pool for sequencing, and differences in TCR yield between samples came mainly from small differences in library volumes within the pool. Patch tests used Finn chambers with 0.01% DPC on the upper back, scored after 6 days by International Contact Dermatitis Research Group standards. Blood samples were taken from patients before sensitization (week 0) and at 2, 6 and about 24 weeks after DPC sensitization. Patients additionally received weekly therapeutic DPC doses to the scalp throughout the approximately 25-week study period. In alopecia patients, the study followed how the peripheral blood TCR repertoire changed in vivo over primary and secondary sensitization to diphenylcyclopropenone (DPC), a hapten. About 30 alopecia patients provided blood for TCR sequencing at one to four time points (pre-sensitization, 2, 6 and 24 weeks). Points the paper makes about the study in general: All patients had alopecia, a presumed autoimmune disease, so their immune response might differ from that of healthy individuals. The number of PT1 expanded TCRs positively correlated with patch test score, significant at thresholds 8, 16 and 32 but not 4. No change with DPC sensitization was found in the number of TCRs above 1 in 1000 frequency, and no evidence of global repertoire structure alterations was found. Repeated subsampling changed both the strength of the expansion versus patch-test correlation and the threshold at which that correlation became significant. Expanded TCRs formed significantly more large CDR3 similarity clusters than pre-sensitization or healthy control sets, consistent with antigen-driven responses.

Library preparation used RACE. TCRdb names NextSeq 500 as the instrument used. During library preparation, unique molecular identifiers were attached to individual cDNA molecules so that TCRs could be counted in a quantitative, reproducible way. In the source study's methods: Samples had a median of approximately 93,000 TCRs, with a range from roughly 20,000 to 700,000. V, J and CDR3 annotation of the TCR reads was carried out using the Decombinator software suite. For PS versus PT1 abundance plots, all samples were subsampled to the same number of TCRs (28,000). Expanded TCRs were defined as absent before sensitization and observed at least eight times at the 2-week time point. The raw public reads went through TCRdb reprocessing: fastp at Q25, MiXCR clone calling, in-frame beta chains kept. Rows matching on CDR3 protein sequence are summarized as one entry with the most common DNA and genes. The V and J calls reflect TCRdb's pipeline rather than the authors' work. The sample yields 30,000 to 40,000 distinct CDR3 sequences; 5.5% to 8% were counted once. Clones ranked in the top ten supply roughly 9.1% of the sample.

The sample's time point label, in plain terms: patch test 1, 2 weeks after DPC sensitization. Taken with the paper, the label for treatment or condition translates to: therapeutic diphenylcyclopropenone sensitization with weekly scalp DPC. Total RNA was isolated from unfractionated whole blood collected in Tempus Blood RNA tubes. At every patch-test visit, the blood draw took place before the patch test was put on. To be eligible, patients had to be aged 18 to 70, diagnosed with alopecia and judged suitable for DPC therapy, while pregnant patients were excluded. Remarks on this clonotype: The antigen it binds to is not known. The sample holds no much larger clone one base away, and base qualities are not on file.

Based on the germline V gene, the CDR1 and CDR2 sequences are SNHLY and FYNNEI. Including the terminal cysteine and phenylalanine, the CDR3 comprises 14 residues. This entry keeps only the CDR3 DNA: 42 bases, framed from base 1. Relative to germline, V is 6 bases shorter and J is 0 bases shorter, with 9 bases between their ends. This TCR derives from a woman aged 25-40 years with alopecia areata. Some clones in this sample may be carry-over from other donors' samples. The sequence is built from TRBV2 and TRBJ1-5; perhaps TRBD1 is the D gene, with 5 bases matching. This specimen was whole blood, taken in connection with sensitization to the hapten diphenylcyclopropenone (DPC). The DNA sequence reads TGTGCCAGCAGGGGACCCCTTAGCAATCAGCCCCAGCATTTT. This encodes CASRGPLSNQPQHF.